Listed below are T cell receptor beta chains from one sample, sequenced in a study of blood T cell repertoires in COVID-19. Repertoires were generated with immunoSEQ multiplex PCR, while TCRdb's copy carries only in-frame clones and drops some. The sample consists of about 250,000 clones, 82% of them appearing once. Sequencing input: PBMCs or T cells enriched from blood (not recorded which). These receptors were taken from a man aged 35-49 years who had been exposed to COVID-19. Each CDR3 is given with its conserved first and last residue. The D gene is left open where the match is weak. The size field is filled for only some rows; it gives once, few, many or a size class.

>.|TRBJ2-5|TRBV4-1|once
TGCGCCAGCAGCCAAGATTGGGCCCAGCAAGAGACCCAGTACTTC
CASSQDWAQQETQYF
>TRBD1|TRBJ2-3|TRBV24-1|.
TGTGCCACCAGTGATTCAACAGGGGGGAAATCAGATACGCAGTATTTT
CATSDSTGGKSDTQYF
>.|TRBJ1-2|TRBV6-5|.
TGTGCCAGCAGCGTCGACCTGGGCCATGGCTACACCTTC
CASSVDLGHGYTF
>.|TRBJ2-7|TRBV6-1|.
TGTGCCAGCAGTGAAGCGCTTCCCGGCAGGAACTACGAGCAGTACTTC
CASSEALPGRNYEQYF
>TRBD2|TRBJ2-3|TRBV3-1/TRBV3-2|.
TGTGCCAGCAGCCAACGGCTAACGGGGGGGGCAGATACGCAGTATTTT
CASSQRLTGGADTQYF
>TRBD2|TRBJ2-3|TRBV10-1|.
TGCGCCAGCAGAGCCGGGACTAGCGGGATCACAGATACGCAGTATTTT
CASRAGTSGITDTQYF
>TRBD2|TRBJ2-7|TRBV3-1/TRBV3-2|.
TGTGCCAGCAGTCTTACTAGCGGGAGCGAATCCTACGAGCAGTACTTC
CASSLTSGSESYEQYF
>.|TRBJ1-4|TRBV2|.
TGTGCCAGCACTCGACAACTCGGAAATGAAAAACTGTTTTTT
CASTRQLGNEKLFF
>.|TRBJ1-5|TRBV11-2|.
TGTGCCAGCAGCTTTAATAGCAATCAGCCCCAGCATTTT
CASSFNSNQPQHF
>.|TRBJ2-5|TRBV11-3|.
TGTGCCAGCAGCTTGTTGAGGGGGAAAAAGACCCAGTACTTC
CASSLLRGKKTQYF
>TRBD1|TRBJ1-2|TRBV12-5|.
TGTGCTAGTGGTTTGGCCACCGGGACAGGGTTAGCTGGCTACACCTTC
CASGLATGTGLAGYTF
>TRBD1|TRBJ2-7|TRBV5-1|few
TGCGCCAGCAGATCTCAGGGGGATAGCAACGAGCAGTACTTC
CASRSQGDSNEQYF
>TRBD2|TRBJ2-1|TRBV5-8|.
TGTGCCAGCAGCTGGGGAATAGCGGGAGCCTACAATGAGCAGTTCTTC
CASSWGIAGAYNEQFF
>TRBD1|TRBJ1-5|TRBV6-5|.
TGTGCCAGCAGTTACTCGACAGGGGGGATCAATCAGCCCCAGCATTTT
CASSYSTGGINQPQHF
>.|TRBJ1-4|TRBV3-1/TRBV3-2|.
TGTGCCAGCAGCCGCGGGACGCTTCCAACTAATGAAAAACTGTTTTTT
CASSRGTLPTNEKLFF
>.|TRBJ1-1|TRBV15|.
TGTGCCACCAGCCCGTTGCCTCCGGGGGTCAAGGCTTTCTTT
CATSPLPPGVKAFF
>TRBD1|TRBJ2-3|TRBV9|once
TGTGCCAGCAGCGGAGGGACAGCCACAGATACGCAGTATTTT
CASSGGTATDTQYF
>TRBD2|TRBJ2-7|TRBV11-2|.
TGTGCCAGCAGCTTGGGACTAGTTACCCCCTACGAGCAGTACTTC
CASSLGLVTPYEQYF
>TRBD1|TRBJ2-2|TRBV7-7|once
TGTGCTAGCAGCTTGGGATCCCCAGGGGGAGCCGGGGAGCTGTTTTTT
CASSLGSPGGAGELFF
>TRBD2|TRBJ2-3|TRBV27|.
TGTGCCAGCAGTTTATCTGTTGGGGGGGACCTCACATATACGCAGTATTTT
CASSLSVGGDLTYTQYF
>.|TRBJ2-7|TRBV7-8|.
TGTGCCAGCAGCTTAAATTCCCAAGCTCAGCGGACCTACGAGCAGTACTTC
CASSLNSQAQRTYEQYF
>.|TRBJ1-5|TRBV6-6|.
TGTGCCAGCAGTCTACAAAAGGGGCAGCCCCAGCATTTT
CASSLQKGQPQHF
>TRBD2|TRBJ2-2|TRBV14|.
TGTGCCAGCAGTCTCGGTGGACTAGCCGGCGGGGAGCTGTTTTTT
CASSLGGLAGGELFF
>TRBD1|TRBJ1-6|TRBV11-2|.
TGTGCCAGCAGCTTAGACGGGACAGGGTCTTCACCCCTCCACTTT
CASSLDGTGSSPLHF
>TRBD2|TRBJ2-1|TRBV7-3|.
TGTGCCAGCAGCTTTTCACCCTCGGCTAGCGGGACCTACAATGAGCAGTTCTTC
CASSFSPSASGTYNEQFF
>.|TRBJ2-2|TRBV28|.
TGTGCCACCCTCCTTCGTAGTGGGAACACCGGGGAGCTGTTTTTT
CATLLRSGNTGELFF
>TRBD1|TRBJ2-1|TRBV19|.
TGTGCCAGTACACCAATCTACGACAGGGCCAATGAGCAGTTCTTC
CASTPIYDRANEQFF